A single sample gave rise to the 22 T cell receptor beta chains below, sequenced in a study of CD8 T cells in Susac syndrome. It was with random hexamers that about 0.45 to 1 ug RNA was reverse transcribed. TCRdb reanalysed the immunoSEQ multiplex PCR reads using MiXCR and keeps one entry per CDR3 protein. The sample contains more than 250,000 distinct CDR3 sequences, 92% of which appear only once. Material for sequencing was CD4+ T cells from PBMCs. The receptors were gathered from a human donor with multiple sclerosis.

This clonotype was seen a handful of times. The J gene is TRBJ1-4, the V gene TRBV7-9, with D possibly being TRBD1 (5 bases). The CDR3 runs 15 residues. Between the trimmed V and J ends, which lost 5 bases and 5 bases, there was a span of 15 bases. Germline assignment: CDR1 SEHNR and CDR2 FQNEAQ (reference sequence). DNA for the CDR3: TGTGCCAGCAGCCCCTGGGACGGTTCGAATGAAAAACTGTTTTTT. This codes for CASSPWDGSNEKLFF.

V gene TRBV5-1 combines with J gene TRBJ2-7; 12 bases fit TRBD2. Germline values: CDR1 SGHRS, CDR2 YFSETQ. V gave up 1 base and J gave up 1 base; unmatched junction bases: 12. The CDR3 loop spans 19 amino acids. The CDR3 loop is CASSLWPGLAGTRSYEQYF. The CDR3 DNA follows: TGCGCCAGCAGCTTGTGGCCGGGACTAGCGGGCACTAGGTCCTACGAGCAGTACTTC.

V and J are TRBV4-2 and TRBJ2-7; unclear D gene. This CDR3 region has 14 residues. The V end was cut by 1 base, the J end by 2 bases, with 9 bases between. Per germline, CDR1 LGHNA and CDR2 YNFKEQ. CDR3 protein: CASSQVWSPYEQYF. CDR3 nucleotide sequence: TGTGCCAGCAGCCAAGTTTGGTCCCCCTACGAGCAGTACTTC.

The V gene is TRBV19, the J gene TRBJ1-1, with no clear D. Trimming left V 2 bases short and J 4 bases short, with 11 bases between. Germline V CDR1 and CDR2: LNHDA, SQIVND (reference sequence). The CDR3 consists of 14 residues. The CDR3 here is CASSINGLGTEAFF. Written as DNA, the CDR3 is TGTGCCAGTAGTATAAATGGGCTGGGCACTGAAGCTTTCTTT.

The sample holds a few counts of this clonotype. One end of the junction varies from germline; a read error may be responsible. The chain employs TRBV4-3 and TRBJ1-1; D uncertain. CDR1 and CDR2 (germline): LGHNA, YSLEER. This CDR3 is built from 13 residues. CDR3 nucleotide sequence: TGCGCCAGCAGCCAAGACGGCATCACTGAAGTTTTCTTT. It encodes CASSQDGITEVFF.

The gene calls are TRBV7-9 and TRBJ2-7; D is undetermined. The V gene's germline CDR1 is SEHNR and CDR2 FQNEAQ (reference sequence). With 3 bases removed from V and 9 bases from J, the gap between germline ends came to 12 bases. The length of the CDR3 is 12 residues. As DNA, the CDR3 is TGTGCCAGCAGCTTCCCCGGTACGGCGCAGTACTTC. As protein: CASSFPGTAQYF.

This chain links TRBV29-1 with TRBJ2-7, with 8 bases that match TRBD2. The length of the CDR3 is 13 residues. After removal of 6 bases from V and 2 bases from J, the junction contained 6 bases not matched to a gene. Germline-derived CDR1 and CDR2 are SQVTM and ANQGSEA. CDR3 coding DNA: TGCAGCGTCGGGGGGGGCGGGCCCTACGAGCAGTACTTC. As protein: CSVGGGGPYEQYF.

The rearrangement uses TRBV6-5 and TRBJ2-5; D is undetermined. The CDR3 length is 12 residues. The V and J ends lost 3 bases and 4 bases respectively, with 6 bases between them. From germline, CDR1 is MNHEY and CDR2 SVGAGI. The CDR3 loop is CASSYTGETQYF. DNA of the CDR3: TGTGCCAGCAGTTATACCGGAGAGACCCAGTACTTC.

This clonotype was seen a handful of times. V usage is TRBV6-1 and J usage is TRBJ1-2, with 7 bases that match TRBD1. The CDR3 runs to 11 residues. The V segment lost 11 bases and the J segment 8 bases; nucleotides outside the gene matches: 8. Germline loops: CDR1 MNHNS, CDR2 SASEGT. The CDR3 DNA is TGTGCCGGCGGACAGGATTTGGGCTACACCTTC. This translates into CAGGQDLGYTF.

The chain combines TRBV6-6 with TRBJ1-1; 12 bases map to TRBD1. The CDR3 has 13 amino acids. V shed 6 bases and J 11 bases; nucleotides not matched to a gene: 7. In germline, CDR1 is MNHNY, CDR2 SVGAGI (reference sequence). Here the CDR3 reads CASSPGQGANAFF. Written as DNA, the CDR3 is TGTGCCAGCAGCCCGGGACAGGGGGCTAACGCTTTCTTT.

The chain has TRBV12-3 or TRBV12-4 and TRBJ1-6, with a tentative D call TRBD1 (6 bases). This CDR3 has 16 residues. Trimming took 6 bases from V and 5 from J, leaving 17 bases between them. CDR3 amino acids: CASSPPTGRNNSPLHF. The DNA for the CDR3 is TGTGCCAGCAGCCCCCCGACAGGCCGAAATAATTCACCCCTCCACTTT.

The chain combines TRBV2 with TRBJ1-1, with D unclear. The CDR3 is 14 amino acids. Trimming pared 6 bases from V and 0 bases from J, leaving 11 bases between. Germline V gene sequence: CDR1 SNHLY, CDR2 FYNNEI. CDR3 in amino acids: CASRGGRVNTEAFF. In DNA, the CDR3 is TGTGCCAGCAGGGGAGGGCGGGTGAACACTGAAGCTTTCTTT.

The V and J genes are TRBV4-1 and TRBJ2-5, with 7 bases identical to TRBD2. V trimming: 1 base; J trimming: 5 bases; junction bases outside the gene matches: 13. The germline gives CDR1 MGHRA, CDR2 YSYEKL. The CDR3 has 17 amino acids. CDR3 residues: CASSQGWTRSEGETQYF. CDR3 coding DNA: TGCGCCAGCAGCCAAGGATGGACTAGATCTGAGGGGGAGACCCAGTACTTC.

The genes are TRBV7-9 and TRBJ2-2, with D unresolved. Germline CDR1 reads SEHNR; CDR2 reads FQNEAQ (reference sequence). The CDR3 is made up of 15 amino acids. Trimming left V 5 bases short and J 0 bases short, with 10 bases between. The CDR3 is CASSHGPANTGELFF. The CDR3 DNA is TGTGCCAGCAGCCACGGACCAGCGAACACCGGGGAGCTGTTTTTT.

This sequence joins TRBV28 and TRBJ1-1; D may be TRBD1 (6 bases). With 6 bases removed from V and 0 bases from J, the gap between germline ends came to 17 bases. CDR1 is MDHEN, CDR2 SYDVKM, per germline. The CDR3 runs to 16 residues. This CDR3 reads CASSPAGANMNTEAFF. For the CDR3, the DNA is TGTGCCAGCAGCCCTGCGGGGGCCAACATGAACACTGAAGCTTTCTTT. The full variable domain, completed using reference TRBV28 and TRBJ1-1, is DVKVTQSSRYLVKRTGEKVFLECVQDMDHENMFWYRQDPGLGLRLIYFSYDVKMKEKGDIPEGYSVSREKKERFSLILESASTNQTSMYLCASSPAGANMNTEAFFGQGTRLTVV.

The J gene is TRBJ2-3, the V gene TRBV6-2 or TRBV6-3, with 8 bases identical to TRBD2. The CDR3 extends over 17 amino acids. V shed 2 bases, J shed 1 base, and the junction held 8 bases outside the gene matches. Germline CDR1 MNHEY, CDR2 SVGEGT. CDR3 bases: TGTGCCAGCAGTTACACCCTTCGAGCGGGGGGCACAGATACGCAGTATTTT. Its protein is CASSYTLRAGGTDTQYF.

The V call is TRBV12-3 or TRBV12-4, the J call TRBJ2-7; TRBD2 agrees at 12 bases. The CDR3 has 15 amino acids. V lost 2 bases to trimming and J lost 2 bases; unmatched junction nucleotides: 1. CDR3 protein: CASSLTSGGPYEQYF. The CDR3 region has the DNA TGTGCCAGCAGTTTAACTAGCGGGGGGCCCTACGAGCAGTACTTC.

The rearrangement joins TRBV6-6 to TRBJ1-5, with 9 bases lining up with TRBD1. The CDR3 totals 14 residues. The J segment lost 6 bases and the V segment lost 6 bases, leaving 6 bases of the junction unmatched. Per the germline V gene, CDR1 is MNHNY and CDR2 is SVGAGI (reference sequence). The CDR3 here is CASRITGGGQPQHF. Written as DNA, the CDR3 is TGTGCCAGCAGAATAACAGGGGGCGGTCAGCCCCAGCATTTT.

This chain uses TRBV7-2 with TRBJ2-2; possible D gene TRBD2, 7 bases. CDR1 is SGHTA, CDR2 FQGNSA, per germline. V was pared by 5 bases and J by 3 bases, with 16 bases between. The CDR3 spans 16 residues. CDR3 nucleotides: TGTGCCAGCAGCCTAACCCCGGGGGGCCACACCGGGGAGCTGTTTTTT. Translation gives CASSLTPGGHTGELFF.

This sequence joins TRBV10-3 and TRBJ2-5; D might be TRBD2 (6 bases). V was cut by 8 bases and J by 2 bases, with 12 bases left in between. Germline CDR1 ENHRY, CDR2 SYGVKD. The CDR3 is 13 amino acids. Here the CDR3 DNA reads TGTGCCATCGGAGGGCGGGGACAAGAGACCCAGTACTTC. It codes for CAIGGRGQETQYF.

CDR3 residues: CASSPQHGSGELFF. CDR3 nucleotides: TGTGCCAGTAGTCCCCAACACGGGTCCGGGGAGCTGTTTTTT. This chain connects TRBV19 to TRBJ2-2; D is uncertain. This CDR3 spans 14 amino acids. Germline-derived CDR1 and CDR2 are LNHDA and SQIVND (reference sequence). Trimming left V 5 bases short and J 6 bases short, with 13 bases between.

This rearrangement joins TRBV2 to TRBJ2-2, with a weak D call TRBD1 (6 bases). The CDR3 is 13 amino acids. Germline CDR1 reads SNHLY; CDR2 reads FYNNEI. V lost 5 bases and J 6 bases, leaving 10 bases between the germline ends. The DNA of the CDR3 is TGTGCCAGCAGTCAGAACAGGGCCGGGGAGCTGTTTTTT. Its protein is CASSQNRAGELFF.